Each of the 3 T cell receptor beta chains below was sequenced from the same sample in a study of beta chain features in type 1 diabetes. The whole isolated RNA underwent reverse transcription, so sequencing captured expressed TCRB transcripts. Using immunoSEQ multiplex PCR, the repertoire was profiled, and TCRdb retains in-frame clones only, with some absent. The repertoire holds about half a million clones, with about 10% as singletons. Sequencing input: naive CD4+ T cells from blood. These receptors were taken from a woman aged 18-29 years in good health.

The chain recombines TRBV6-5 with TRBJ1-2; 7 bases map to TRBD1. V trimming: 6 bases; J trimming: 4 bases; junction bases outside the gene matches: 5. The germline V gene has CDR1 MNHEY and CDR2 SVGAGI. The CDR3 totals 13 residues. Here the CDR3 DNA reads TGTGCCAGCAGCGATCGGACAGGCTATGGCTACACCTTC. Its translation is CASSDRTGYGYTF.

The chain has TRBV28 and TRBJ2-1, with D maybe TRBD2 (5 bases). The length of the CDR3 is 13 residues. With 2 bases removed from V and 9 bases from J, the gap between germline ends came to 11 bases. Germline V gene lookup returns CDR1 MDHEN and CDR2 SYDVKM. CDR3 residues: CASSLGRAVEQFF. The CDR3 DNA is TGTGCCAGCAGTTTAGGGCGAGCGGTTGAGCAGTTCTTC.

This clone was seen only a few times. Other DNA sequences of this sample code for an identical CDR3. The chain uses TRBV2 and TRBJ2-3; D unclear. Germline V gives CDR1 SNHLY, CDR2 FYNNEI. The CDR3 spans 11 residues. V lost 4 bases and J 6 bases, leaving 5 bases between the germline ends. The CDR3 DNA follows: TGTGCCAGCAGTGTTCGGGATACGCAGTATTTT. The encoded protein is CASSVRDTQYF.